This record concerns one T cell receptor (beta chain) sequence. Its specificity is not known. PCR used 60 Vbeta primers and 13 Jbeta primers. Authors' methods: Roughly 11 million shared chains were among the approximately 76 million unique TCR beta chains that a later analysis counted. The protocol was immunoSEQ multiplex PCR, while the TCRdb copy is restricted to in-frame clones and leaves out a portion. The V and J calls and clone size are taken from that table; D and trimming were inferred from the DNA. The sample consists of approximately 130,000 clones, about 85% of them appearing once. This record belongs to a study of cytomegalovirus exposure and HLA in healthy donors. Regarding the study as a whole: A few V segments could not be told apart, such as TRBV6-2 and TRBV6-3, and were left out.

The CDR3 extends over 13 amino acids. Trimming left V 4 bases short and J 6 bases short, with 15 bases between. Germline CDR1 is GTSNPN and CDR2 is SVGIG (reference sequence). The specimen sequenced was PBMCs. The J gene is TRBJ1-2, the V gene TRBV30; D is unresolved. The clonotype originates from a boy under 18 in good health and CMV-seronegative. The CDR3 nucleotides read TGTGCCTGGACCTACCCAGGAAGACATGGCTACACCTTC. Its translation is CAWTYPGRHGYTF.